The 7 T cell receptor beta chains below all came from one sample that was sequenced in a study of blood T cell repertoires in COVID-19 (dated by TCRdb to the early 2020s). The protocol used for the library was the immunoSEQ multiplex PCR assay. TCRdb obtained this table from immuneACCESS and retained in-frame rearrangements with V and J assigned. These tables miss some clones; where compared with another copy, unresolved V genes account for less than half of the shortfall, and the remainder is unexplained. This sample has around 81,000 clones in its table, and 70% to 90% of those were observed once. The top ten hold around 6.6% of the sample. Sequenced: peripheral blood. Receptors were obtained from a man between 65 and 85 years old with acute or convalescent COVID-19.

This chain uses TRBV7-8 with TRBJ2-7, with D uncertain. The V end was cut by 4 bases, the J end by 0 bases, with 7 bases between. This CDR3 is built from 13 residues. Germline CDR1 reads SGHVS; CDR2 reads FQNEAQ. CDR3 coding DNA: TGTGCCAGCAGCTCCTGGAGCTCCTACGAGCAGTACTTC. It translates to CASSSWSSYEQYF.

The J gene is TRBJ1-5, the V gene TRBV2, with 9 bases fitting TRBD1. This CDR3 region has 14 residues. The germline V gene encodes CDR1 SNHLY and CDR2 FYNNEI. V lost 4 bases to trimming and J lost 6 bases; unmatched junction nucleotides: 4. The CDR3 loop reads CASSATGGVQPQHF. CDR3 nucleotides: TGTGCCAGCAGTGCGACAGGGGGGGTTCAGCCCCAGCATTTT.

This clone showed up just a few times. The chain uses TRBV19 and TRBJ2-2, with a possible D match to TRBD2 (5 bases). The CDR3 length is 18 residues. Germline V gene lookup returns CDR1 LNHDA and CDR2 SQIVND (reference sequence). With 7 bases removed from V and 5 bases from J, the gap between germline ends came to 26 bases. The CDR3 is CASTHPRAGEIKTGELFF. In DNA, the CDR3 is TGTGCCAGTACGCATCCCCGGGCGGGCGAAATCAAAACCGGGGAGCTGTTTTTT.

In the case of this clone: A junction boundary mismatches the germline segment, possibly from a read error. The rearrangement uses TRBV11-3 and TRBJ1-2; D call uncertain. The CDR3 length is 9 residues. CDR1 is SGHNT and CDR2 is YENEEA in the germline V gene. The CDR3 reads CASSLWACF. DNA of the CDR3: TGTGCCAGCAGCTTATGGGCGTGCTTC.

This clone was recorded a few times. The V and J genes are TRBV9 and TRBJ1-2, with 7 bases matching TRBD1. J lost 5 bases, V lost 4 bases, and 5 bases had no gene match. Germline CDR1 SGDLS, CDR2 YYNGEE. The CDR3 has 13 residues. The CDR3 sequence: CASSPDREYGYTF. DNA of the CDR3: TGTGCCAGCAGCCCCGACAGGGAGTATGGCTACACCTTC.

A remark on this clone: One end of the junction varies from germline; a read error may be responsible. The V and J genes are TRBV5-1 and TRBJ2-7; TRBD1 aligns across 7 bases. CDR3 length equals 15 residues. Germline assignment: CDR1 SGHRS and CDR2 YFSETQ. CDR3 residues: CASSPLTGTAYVQYF. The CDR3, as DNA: TGCGCCAGCAGCCCACTGACCGGGACAGCGTACGTGCAGTACTTC.

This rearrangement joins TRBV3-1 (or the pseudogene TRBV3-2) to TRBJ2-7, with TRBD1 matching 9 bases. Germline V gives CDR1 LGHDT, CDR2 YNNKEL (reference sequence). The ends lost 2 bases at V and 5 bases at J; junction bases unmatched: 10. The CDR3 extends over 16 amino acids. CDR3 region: CASSQSPGTGSHEQYF. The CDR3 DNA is TGTGCCAGCAGCCAATCCCCCGGGACAGGGTCCCACGAGCAGTACTTC.